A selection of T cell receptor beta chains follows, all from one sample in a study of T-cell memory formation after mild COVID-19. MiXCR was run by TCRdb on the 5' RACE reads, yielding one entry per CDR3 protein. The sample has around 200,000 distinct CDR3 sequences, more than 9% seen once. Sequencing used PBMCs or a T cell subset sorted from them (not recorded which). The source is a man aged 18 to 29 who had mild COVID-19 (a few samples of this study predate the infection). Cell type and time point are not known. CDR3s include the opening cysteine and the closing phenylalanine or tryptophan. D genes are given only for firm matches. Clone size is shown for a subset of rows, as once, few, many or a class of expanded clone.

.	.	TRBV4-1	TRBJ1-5	TGCGCCAGCAGCCAAGTCGGTGGGTATCAGCCCCAGCATTTT	CASSQVGGYQPQHF
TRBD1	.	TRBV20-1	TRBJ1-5	TGCAGTGCTAGGGCAGGCGGACAGGGATTCCAGCCCCAGCATTTT	CSARAGGQGFQPQHF
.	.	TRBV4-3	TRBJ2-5	TGCGCCAGCGGTGAACGGGACATTGGGACCCAGTACTTC	CASGERDIGTQYF
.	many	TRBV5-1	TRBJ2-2	TGCGCCAGCAGCCCCCCGTGGGAAGGGGAGCTGTTTTTT	CASSPPWEGELFF
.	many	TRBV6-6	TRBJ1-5	TGTGCCAGCAGCCAACGCACAGGGTCTGATAGCAATCAGCCCCAGCATTTT	CASSQRTGSDSNQPQHF
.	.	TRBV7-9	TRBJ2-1	TGTGCCAGCAGCTACTTGAGGGGGGGCTTTAATGAGCAGTTCTTC	CASSYLRGGFNEQFF
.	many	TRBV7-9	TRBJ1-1	TGTGCCAGCAGCCTGTTACAGGGAGACACTGAAGCTTTCTTT	CASSLLQGDTEAFF
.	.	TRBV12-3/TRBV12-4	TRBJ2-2	TGTGCCAGCGTTAGGGTGTTCACCGGGGAGCTGTTTTTT	CASVRVFTGELFF
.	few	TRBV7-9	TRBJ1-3	TGTGCCAGCAGCTTAGATCACTCTGGAAACACCATATATTTT	CASSLDHSGNTIYF
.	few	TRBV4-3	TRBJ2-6	TGCGCCAGCAGCCAAGAACGGGGATCTGGGGCCAACGTCCTGACTTTC	CASSQERGSGANVLTF
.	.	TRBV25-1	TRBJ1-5	TGTGCCAGCAGTGAAGGCAGGGGCAATCAGCCCCAGCATTTT	CASSEGRGNQPQHF
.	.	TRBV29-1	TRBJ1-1	TGCAGCGTTGTAGAACAGTTGAACACTGAAGCTTTCTTT	CSVVEQLNTEAFF
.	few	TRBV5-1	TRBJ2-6	TGCGCCAGCAGCTTGGGCAGGGATGGGGCCAACGTCCTGACTTTC	CASSLGRDGANVLTF
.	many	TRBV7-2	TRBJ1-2	TGTGCCAGCACGCCATCCCCCGGGGCGATATATGGCTACACCTTC	CASTPSPGAIYGYTF
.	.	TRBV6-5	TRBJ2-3	TGTGCCAGCAGTTACGGGCGTATGGCAGATACGCAGTATTTT	CASSYGRMADTQYF
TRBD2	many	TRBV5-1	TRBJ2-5	TGCGCCAGCAGCTCCGGCCCAGCGGGGGGTCAAGAGACCCAGTACTTC	CASSSGPAGGQETQYF
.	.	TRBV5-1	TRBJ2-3	TGCGCCAGCAGCGAGAACACAGATACGCAGTATTTT	CASSENTDTQYF
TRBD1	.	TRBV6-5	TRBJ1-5	TGTGCCAGCAGCTCGACAGGGAACGAACAGCCCCAGCATTTT	CASSSTGNEQPQHF
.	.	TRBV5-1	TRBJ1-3	TGCGCCAGCCGGGATGTGGGGGCTGGAAACACCATATATTTT	CASRDVGAGNTIYF
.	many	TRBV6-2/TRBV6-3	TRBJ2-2	TGTGCCAGCAGTTTGGTGGTTCCCCCCGGGGAGCTGTTTTTT	CASSLVVPPGELFF
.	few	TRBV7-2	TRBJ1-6	TGTGCCAGCAGCTCCCCGTCTAGGGGTGGGGCCTCACCCCTCCACTTT	CASSSPSRGGASPLHF
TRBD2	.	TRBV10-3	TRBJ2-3	TGTGCCATCAGGGAGCGGGGGGAGTCCCTCGGCACAGATACGCAGTATTTT	CAIRERGESLGTDTQYF
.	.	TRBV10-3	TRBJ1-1	TGTGCCATGAGCCCGGGTAGTAACACTGAAGCTTTCTTT	CAMSPGSNTEAFF
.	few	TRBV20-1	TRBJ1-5	TGCAGTGCTCCTGTAGACTCAGGGTTAAGCAATCAGCCCCAGCATTTT	CSAPVDSGLSNQPQHF
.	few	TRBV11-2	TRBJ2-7	TGTGCCAGCAGCTTAGGGGAGGACGCATACTCCTACGAGCAGTACTTC	CASSLGEDAYSYEQYF
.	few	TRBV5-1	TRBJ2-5	TGCGCCAGCAGCTGGAGGGACAGCCAAGAGACCCAGTACTTC	CASSWRDSQETQYF
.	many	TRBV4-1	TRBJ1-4	TGCGCCAGCAGCCGCCGGCTTTCAAATGAAAAACTGTTTTTT	CASSRRLSNEKLFF
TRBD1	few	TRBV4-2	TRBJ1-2	TGTGCCAGCAGCCAAGATAGATTGGACAGGGGCTACACCTTC	CASSQDRLDRGYTF
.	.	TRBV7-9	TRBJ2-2	TGTGCCAGCAGCGACCAGTGGGCCGGGGAGCTGTTTTTT	CASSDQWAGELFF
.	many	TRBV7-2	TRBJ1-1	TGTGCCAGCAGCTTACGACAGGACACTGAAGCTTTCTTT	CASSLRQDTEAFF
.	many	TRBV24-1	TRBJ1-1	TGTGCCACCAGTGCAGGGGCGTATACTGAAGCTTTCTTT	CATSAGAYTEAFF
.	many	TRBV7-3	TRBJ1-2	TGTGCCAGCAGCTTTTCGCGAGAGAGTGGCTACACCTTC	CASSFSRESGYTF
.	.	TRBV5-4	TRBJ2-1	TGTGCCAGCAGCGGTGAGGACAGCTACAATGAGCAGTTCTTC	CASSGEDSYNEQFF
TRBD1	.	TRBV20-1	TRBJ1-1	TGCAGTGCTTATCGGGACAGTGGCGGCAACACTGAAGCTTTCTTT	CSAYRDSGGNTEAFF
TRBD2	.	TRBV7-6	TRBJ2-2	TGTGCCAGCAGCAAACCGGGACTAGCGGGGGTGAACACCGGGGAGCTGTTTTTT	CASSKPGLAGVNTGELFF
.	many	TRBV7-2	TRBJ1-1	TGTGCCAGCAGCCCAAGGCTGGGATATAGGACTGAAGCTTTCTTT	CASSPRLGYRTEAFF
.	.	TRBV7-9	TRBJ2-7	TGTGCCAGCAGCAACATCTACGAGCAGTACTTC	CASSNIYEQYF
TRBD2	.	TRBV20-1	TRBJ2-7	TGCAGTGCACCTCTAGCGGGGGGGCCGAGGGAGCAGTACTTC	CSAPLAGGPREQYF
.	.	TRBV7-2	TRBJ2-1	TGTGCCAGCAGCTTAGACTACCCCTCCTACAATGAGCAGTTCTTC	CASSLDYPSYNEQFF
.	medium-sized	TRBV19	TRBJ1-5	TGTGCCAGTAGTATAGATGGGGCAGGAGGCAATCAGCCCCAGCATTTT	CASSIDGAGGNQPQHF
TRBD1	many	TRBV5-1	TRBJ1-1	TGCGCCAGCAGCAAGGGACAGTTCACTGAAGCTTTCTTT	CASSKGQFTEAFF
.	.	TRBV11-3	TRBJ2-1	TGTGCCAGCAGCTTAGACAGGGGACTAAAGAATGAGCAGTTCTTC	CASSLDRGLKNEQFF
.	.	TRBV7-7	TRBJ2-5	TGTGCTAGCAGCCCGCCGCCGTGGGAGACCCAGTACTTC	CASSPPPWETQYF
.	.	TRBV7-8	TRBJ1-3	TGTGCCAGCAGCTTCGAGGTTCGTCGGAACACCATATATTTT	CASSFEVRRNTIYF
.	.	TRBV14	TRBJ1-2	TGTGCCAGCAGCCAAGATTTGGGTTACACTGGCTACACCTTC	CASSQDLGYTGYTF
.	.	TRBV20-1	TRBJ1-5	TGCAGTGCTAGAGCCGAGCTATTGCAGCCCCAGCATTTT	CSARAELLQPQHF
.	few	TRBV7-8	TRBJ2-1	TGTGCCAGCAGCACCCGGACATTGCGCAATGAGCAGTTCTTC	CASSTRTLRNEQFF
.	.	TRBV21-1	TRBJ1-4	TGTGCCAGCAGCAAAGCGCTGGGACAGGGGAACGAAAAACTGTTTTTT	CASSKALGQGNEKLFF
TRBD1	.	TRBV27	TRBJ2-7	TGTGCCAGCAGGGGACAGGGGGTTCCCTACGAGCAGTACTTC	CASRGQGVPYEQYF
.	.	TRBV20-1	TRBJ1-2	TGCAGCATCTCTGAGAGAGATGGCTACACCTTC	CSISERDGYTF
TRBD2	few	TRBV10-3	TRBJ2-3	TGTGCCATCAGCCCCGGGACTAGCGGGAAAACCGGTACGCAGTATTTT	CAISPGTSGKTGTQYF
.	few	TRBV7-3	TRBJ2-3	TGTGCCAGCAGCTTAATGGCCTTGGATACGCAGTATTTT	CASSLMALDTQYF
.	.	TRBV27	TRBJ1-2	TGTGCCAGCAGTTGGAAAGGGCCGGGCTATGGCTACACCTTC	CASSWKGPGYGYTF
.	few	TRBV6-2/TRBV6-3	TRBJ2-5	TGTGCCAGCAGTAGACAAACCTCCCAAGAGACCCAGTACTTC	CASSRQTSQETQYF